The rows below give T cell receptor beta chains drawn from one sample of a study of blood T cell repertoires in COVID-19. Clones were sequenced by immunoSEQ multiplex PCR, and TCRdb holds only the in-frame ones, with some missing. The sample shows around 170,000 clones, about 85% of them seen only once. Material: peripheral blood. These receptors all stem from a man aged 65-85 years who had recovered from COVID-19. Each CDR3 is given with its conserved first and last residue. D genes are given only for firm matches.

D gene,V gene,J gene,CDR3 DNA,CDR3 protein
NA,TRBV18,TRBJ2-3,TGTGCCAGCTCACTAAACGCGGGATTGGAGACAGATACGCAGTATTTT,CASSLNAGLETDTQYF
TRBD1,TRBV3-1/TRBV3-2,TRBJ1-1,TGTGCCAGCAGCCAAGCAGGGGGCACTGAAGCTTTCTTT,CASSQAGGTEAFF
TRBD2,TRBV7-2,TRBJ2-1,TGTGCCAGCAGCTCCTGGACTAGCGAGAACAATGAGCAGTTCTTC,CASSSWTSENNEQFF
NA,TRBV6-2/TRBV6-3,TRBJ1-2,TGTGCCAGCAGTTACGACAGGACCTATGGCTACACCTTC,CASSYDRTYGYTF
NA,TRBV7-2,TRBJ2-7,TGTGCCAGCAGCTTAATACAGCCGGAGCAGTACTTC,CASSLIQPEQYF
TRBD2,TRBV19,TRBJ2-7,TGTGCCAGTACCAGAACTAGCGGGGGCTCCTACGAGCAGTACTTC,CASTRTSGGSYEQYF
NA,TRBV4-2,TRBJ2-7,TGTGCCAGCAGCCAAGTGGAGACGCGCGAGCAGTACTTC,CASSQVETREQYF
TRBD1,TRBV5-5,TRBJ1-2,TGTGCCAGCAGCCCCGGGACAGGGGGCTGGGGCTACACCTTC,CASSPGTGGWGYTF
NA,TRBV15,TRBJ1-5,TGTGCCACCAGCAGAGACAGGGGAAGCAATCAGCCCCAGCATTTT,CATSRDRGSNQPQHF
NA,TRBV6-1,TRBJ1-5,TGTGCCAGCAGTGAATTGCCCACAGGGAATTTCAATCAGCCCCAGCATTTT,CASSELPTGNFNQPQHF
TRBD2,TRBV12-3/TRBV12-4,TRBJ2-1,TGTGCCAGCAGGAGGCGGGAGGACAATGAGCAGTTCTTC,CASRRREDNEQFF
NA,TRBV3-1/TRBV3-2,TRBJ1-1,TGTGCCAGCAGCCAAGATACAGGACACCGGGGGACTGAAGCTTTCTTT,CASSQDTGHRGTEAFF
NA,TRBV9,TRBJ2-2,TGTGCCAGCAGCGTAGTTTCGGGTGTGGGCACCGGGGAGCTGTTTTTT,CASSVVSGVGTGELFF
NA,TRBV4-3,TRBJ2-7,TGCGCCAGCAGCCAAGGGTGGCAGGCCACCTACGAGCAGTACTTC,CASSQGWQATYEQYF
NA,TRBV5-1,TRBJ2-1,TGCGCCAGCAGCCCCCCGGTGGTGGATGAGCAGTTCTTC,CASSPPVVDEQFF
TRBD2,TRBV18,TRBJ2-1,TGTGCCAGCTCACCTATAATAGCGGGAGCTTACAATGAGCAGTTCTTC,CASSPIIAGAYNEQFF
TRBD2,TRBV4-1,TRBJ2-2,TGCGCCAGCAGCCAGAAACAACAGACCCCGGGACTAGTAACTGTCGGGGAGCTGTTTTTT,CASSQKQQTPGLVTVGELFF
TRBD1,TRBV29-1,TRBJ1-1,TGCAGCGTTGAACCAGGGGGGACGATGAACACTGAAGCTTTCTTT,CSVEPGGTMNTEAFF
NA,TRBV18,TRBJ1-1,TGTGCCAGCTCACCGCTCCCGACAGAGAACACTGAAGCTTTCTTT,CASSPLPTENTEAFF
TRBD2,TRBV5-1,TRBJ2-1,TGCGCCAGCAGCTTGTCTAGCGGGGCGCTAGGCCATGAGCAGTTCTTC,CASSLSSGALGHEQFF
TRBD1,TRBV29-1,TRBJ1-2,TGCAGCGGCCGAGGGACAGGGACCTATGGCTACACCTTC,CSGRGTGTYGYTF
TRBD2,TRBV29-1,TRBJ2-7,TGCAGCGTCCGCGGGGGACTAGCGGGAGGGCCGGGCTCCTACGAGCAGTACTTC,CSVRGGLAGGPGSYEQYF